In its sample, the clone carrying this T cell receptor beta chain was seen many times. This sample was included in a study of prognosis after radiotherapy for stage I lung cancer. From genomic DNA, two-round multiplex PCR was used to amplify TCR beta CDR3. Primers were specific to each TRBV and TRBJ gene in first-round PCR. TCRdb ran MiXCR on the multiplex PCR reads and lists one entry per CDR3 protein. The data show about 24,000 distinct CDR3 sequences, 40% seen once. CDR3 length equals 14 residues. Trimming shortened V by 8 bases and J by 3 bases, and 18 bases separated the two germline ends. Germline V gene data show CDR1 as SQVTM and CDR2 as ANQGSEA.

The rearrangement joins TRBV29-1 to TRBJ2-3, with D maybe TRBD2 (5 bases). The receptor was isolated from a donor aged 50 or older with non-small cell lung cancer. The source material was PBMCs, sampled before or after stereotactic body radiation therapy (not recorded which). The CDR3, as DNA: TGCAGCTCCATGACCTTAGAGGGAACAGATACGCAGTATTTT. Translated: CSSMTLEGTDTQYF.